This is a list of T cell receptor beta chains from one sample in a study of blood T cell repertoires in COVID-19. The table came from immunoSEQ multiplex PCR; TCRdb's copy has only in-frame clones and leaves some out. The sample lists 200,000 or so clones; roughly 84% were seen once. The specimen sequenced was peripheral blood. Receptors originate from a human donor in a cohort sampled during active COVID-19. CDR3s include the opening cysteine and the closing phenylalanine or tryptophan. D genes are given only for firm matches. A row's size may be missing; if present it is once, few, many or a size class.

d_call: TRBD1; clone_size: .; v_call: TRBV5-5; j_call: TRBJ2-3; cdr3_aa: CASSLGPRRGKSGTDTQYF; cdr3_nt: TGTGCCAGCAGCTTGGGTCCGCGCAGGGGGAAATCTGGCACAGATACGCAGTATTTT
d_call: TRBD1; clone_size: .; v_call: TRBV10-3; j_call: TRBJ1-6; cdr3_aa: CAIRGDRGPSSYNSPLHF; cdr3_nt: TGTGCCATCAGGGGAGACAGGGGGCCGAGCTCCTATAATTCACCCCTCCACTTT
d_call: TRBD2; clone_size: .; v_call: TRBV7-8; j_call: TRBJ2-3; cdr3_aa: CASSLDPAGGPEDTQYF; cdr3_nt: TGTGCCAGCAGCTTAGATCCAGCGGGAGGGCCGGAAGATACGCAGTATTTT
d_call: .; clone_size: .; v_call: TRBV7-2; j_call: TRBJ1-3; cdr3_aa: CASSPSAGNTIYF; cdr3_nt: TGTGCCAGCAGCCCCTCAGCTGGAAACACCATATATTTT
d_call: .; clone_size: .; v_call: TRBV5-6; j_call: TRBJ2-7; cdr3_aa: CASSSEGGDYEQYF; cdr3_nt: TGTGCCAGCAGCTCGGAAGGTGGAGACTACGAGCAGTACTTC
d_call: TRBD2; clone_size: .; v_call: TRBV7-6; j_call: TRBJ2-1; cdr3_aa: CASSPTSGSGRNEQFF; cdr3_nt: TGTGCCAGCAGCCCTACTAGCGGGTCAGGGCGCAATGAGCAGTTCTTC
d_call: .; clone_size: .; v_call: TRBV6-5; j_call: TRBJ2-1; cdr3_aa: CASTRLVGYEQFF; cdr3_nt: TGTGCCAGTACCCGACTGGTCGGGTATGAGCAGTTCTTC
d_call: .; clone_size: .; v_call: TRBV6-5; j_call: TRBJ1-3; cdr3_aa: CASSSDRYSGNTIYF; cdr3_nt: TGTGCCAGCAGCAGCGACAGGTACTCTGGAAACACCATATATTTT
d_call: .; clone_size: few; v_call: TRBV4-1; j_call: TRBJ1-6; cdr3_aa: CASSQDHGNSPLHF; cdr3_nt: TGCGCCAGCAGCCAAGATCACGGGAATTCACCCCTCCACTTT
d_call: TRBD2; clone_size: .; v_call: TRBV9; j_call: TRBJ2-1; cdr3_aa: CASSVDSGTYNEQFF; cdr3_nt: TGTGCCAGCAGCGTAGATAGCGGGACCTACAATGAGCAGTTCTTC
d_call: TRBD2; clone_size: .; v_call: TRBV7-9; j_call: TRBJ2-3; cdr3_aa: CASSLSGRADTQYF; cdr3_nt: TGTGCCAGCAGCCTGAGCGGGAGGGCAGATACGCAGTATTTT
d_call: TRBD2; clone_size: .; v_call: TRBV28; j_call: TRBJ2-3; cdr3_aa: CASSLQRELGTDTQYF; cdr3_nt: TGTGCCAGCAGTCTCCAGCGGGAGTTGGGGACAGATACGCAGTATTTT
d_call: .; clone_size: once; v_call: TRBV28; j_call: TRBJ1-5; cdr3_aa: CASSNYPGGGNQPQHF; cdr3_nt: TGTGCCAGCAGCAACTACCCAGGAGGGGGCAATCAGCCCCAGCATTTT
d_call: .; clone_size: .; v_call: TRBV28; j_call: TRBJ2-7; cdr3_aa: CASSPAEAYYEQYF; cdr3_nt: TGTGCCAGCAGTCCAGCAGAGGCGTACTACGAGCAGTACTTC
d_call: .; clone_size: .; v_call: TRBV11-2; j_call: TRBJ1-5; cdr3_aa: CASSLVSGYSNQPQHF; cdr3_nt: TGTGCCAGCAGCTTAGTGTCAGGGTATAGCAATCAGCCCCAGCATTTT
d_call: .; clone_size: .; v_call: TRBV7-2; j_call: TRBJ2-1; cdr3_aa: CASSLVAGGLNEQFF; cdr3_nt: TGTGCCAGCAGCTTAGTCGCAGGGGGGCTCAATGAGCAGTTCTTC
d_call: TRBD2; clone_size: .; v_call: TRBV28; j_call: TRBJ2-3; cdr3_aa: CASSRGGRTDTQYF; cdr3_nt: TGTGCCAGCAGTCGCGGGGGTAGGACAGATACGCAGTATTTT
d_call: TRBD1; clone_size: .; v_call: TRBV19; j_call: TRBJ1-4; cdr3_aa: CASSSTGVGTNEKLFF; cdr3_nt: TGTGCCAGTAGTTCCACAGGGGTTGGAACTAATGAAAAACTGTTTTTT
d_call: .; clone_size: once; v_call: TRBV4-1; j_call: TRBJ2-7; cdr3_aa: CASVAAELSYEQYF; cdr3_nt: TGCGCCAGCGTTGCGGCGGAGTTATCCTACGAGCAGTACTTC
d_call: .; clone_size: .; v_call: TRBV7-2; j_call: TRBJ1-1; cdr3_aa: CASSFPPDSLNTEAFF; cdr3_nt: TGTGCCAGCAGCTTTCCTCCGGACAGTCTGAACACTGAAGCTTTCTTT
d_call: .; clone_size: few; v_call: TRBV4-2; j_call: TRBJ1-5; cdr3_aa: CASSQIGVFGQPQHF; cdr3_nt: TGTGCCAGCAGCCAGATCGGGGTTTTTGGGCAGCCCCAGCATTTT
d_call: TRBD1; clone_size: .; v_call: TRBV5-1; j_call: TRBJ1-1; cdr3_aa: CASSLDRASGTEAFF; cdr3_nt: TGCGCCAGCAGCCTGGACAGGGCAAGCGGCACTGAAGCTTTCTTT
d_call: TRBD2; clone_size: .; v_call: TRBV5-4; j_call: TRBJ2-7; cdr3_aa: CASSSDLLRTSGGYYEQYF; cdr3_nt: TGTGCCAGCAGCTCCGACCTCCTTCGGACTAGCGGAGGTTACTACGAGCAGTACTTC
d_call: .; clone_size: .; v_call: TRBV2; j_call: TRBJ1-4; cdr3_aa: CASSQTMGRIEKLFF; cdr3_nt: TGTGCCAGCAGTCAAACCATGGGGCGAATTGAAAAACTGTTTTTT